This record covers a single T cell receptor (beta chain). The time point is: baseline, week 1 (first vaccination visit). The sample's treatment: pre-vaccination baseline after standard-of-care therapy. The donors had new WHO grade 3 or 4 astrocytomas; these were IDH1-mutant and ATRX-lost. This table comes from immunoSEQ multiplex PCR, and its TCRdb copy is limited to in-frame clones, with some not included. The table lists tens of thousands of clones, 80% to 95% of them singletons. This record belongs to a study of a mutant IDH1 vaccine in newly diagnosed glioma. The CDR3 extends over 16 amino acids. V gave up 1 base and J gave up 0 bases; unmatched junction bases: 6. CDR1 and CDR2 (germline): SGHDT, YYEEEE.

The chain couples TRBV5-6 to TRBJ2-7, with 8 bases that match TRBD2. The sample in question was PBMCs, obtained from a glioma patient treated with radiotherapy, temozolomide or both. This TCR came from a man aged 18 to 35 with glioma. CDR3 in amino acids: CASSLLASGPSYEQYF. CDR3 DNA: TGTGCCAGCAGCTTGTTGGCTAGCGGGCCCTCCTACGAGCAGTACTTC. Full variable domain (remainder filled in from reference TRBV5-6 and TRBJ2-7): DAGVTQSPTHLIKTRGQQVTLRCSPKSGHDTVSWYQQALGQGPQFIFQYYEEEERQRGNFPDRFSGHQFPNYSSELNVNALLLGDSALYLCASSLLASGPSYEQYFGPGTRLTVT.